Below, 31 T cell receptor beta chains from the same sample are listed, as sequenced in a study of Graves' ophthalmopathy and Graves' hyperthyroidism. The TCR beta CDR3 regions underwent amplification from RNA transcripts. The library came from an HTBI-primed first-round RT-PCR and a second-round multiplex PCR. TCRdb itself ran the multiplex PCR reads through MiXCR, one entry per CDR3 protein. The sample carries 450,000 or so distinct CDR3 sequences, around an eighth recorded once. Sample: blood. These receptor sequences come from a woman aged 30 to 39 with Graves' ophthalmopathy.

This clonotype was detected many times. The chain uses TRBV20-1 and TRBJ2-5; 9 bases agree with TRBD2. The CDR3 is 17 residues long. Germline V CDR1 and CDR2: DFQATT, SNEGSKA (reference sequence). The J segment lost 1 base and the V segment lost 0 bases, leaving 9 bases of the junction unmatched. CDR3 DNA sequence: TGCAGTGCTAGAGATTTGAAGCGGGGGGCAGCCCAAGAGACCCAGTACTTC. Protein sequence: CSARDLKRGAAQETQYF.

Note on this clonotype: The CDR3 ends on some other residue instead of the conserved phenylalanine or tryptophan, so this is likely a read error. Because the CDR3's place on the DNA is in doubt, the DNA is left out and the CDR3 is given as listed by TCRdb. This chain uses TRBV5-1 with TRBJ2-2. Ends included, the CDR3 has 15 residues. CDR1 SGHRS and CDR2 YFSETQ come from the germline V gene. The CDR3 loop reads CASSLAAANTGELCL.

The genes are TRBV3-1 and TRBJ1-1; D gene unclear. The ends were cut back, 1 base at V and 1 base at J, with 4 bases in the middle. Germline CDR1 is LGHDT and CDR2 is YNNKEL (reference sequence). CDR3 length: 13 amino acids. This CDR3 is CASSQAENTEAFF. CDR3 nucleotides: TGTGCCAGCAGCCAAGCGGAGAACACTGAAGCTTTCTTT. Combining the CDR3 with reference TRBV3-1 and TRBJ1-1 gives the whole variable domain DTAVSQTPKYLVTQMGNDKSIKCEQNLGHDTMYWYKQDSKKFLKIMFSYNNKELIINETVPNRFSPKSPDKAHLNLHINSLELGDSAVYFCASSQAENTEAFFGQGTRLTVV.

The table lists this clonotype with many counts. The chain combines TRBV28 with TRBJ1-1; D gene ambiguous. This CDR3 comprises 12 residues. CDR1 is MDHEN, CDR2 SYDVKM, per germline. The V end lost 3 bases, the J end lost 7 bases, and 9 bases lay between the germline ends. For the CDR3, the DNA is TGTGCCAGCAGTTTTAGTGGGTATGAAGCTTTCTTT. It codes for CASSFSGYEAFF.

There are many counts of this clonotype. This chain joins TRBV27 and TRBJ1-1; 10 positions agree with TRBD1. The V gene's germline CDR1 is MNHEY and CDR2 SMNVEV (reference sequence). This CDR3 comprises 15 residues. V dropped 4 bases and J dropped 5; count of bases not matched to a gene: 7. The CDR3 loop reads CASSSDRGLGTEAFF. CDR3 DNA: TGTGCCAGCAGTTCCGACAGGGGGCTTGGGACTGAAGCTTTCTTT.

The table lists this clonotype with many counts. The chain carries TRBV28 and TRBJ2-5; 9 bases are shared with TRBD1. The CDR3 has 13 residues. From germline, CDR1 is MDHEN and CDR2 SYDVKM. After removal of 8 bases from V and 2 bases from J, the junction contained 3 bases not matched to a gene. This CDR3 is CASVGQGQETQYF. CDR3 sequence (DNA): TGTGCCAGCGTGGGACAGGGACAAGAGACCCAGTACTTC.

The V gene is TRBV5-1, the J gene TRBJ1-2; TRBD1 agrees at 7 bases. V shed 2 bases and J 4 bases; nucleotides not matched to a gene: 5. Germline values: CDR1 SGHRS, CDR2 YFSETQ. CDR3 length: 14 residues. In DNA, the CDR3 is TGCGCCAGCAGCTTCGACAGGGACAGCTATGGCTACACCTTC. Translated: CASSFDRDSYGYTF.

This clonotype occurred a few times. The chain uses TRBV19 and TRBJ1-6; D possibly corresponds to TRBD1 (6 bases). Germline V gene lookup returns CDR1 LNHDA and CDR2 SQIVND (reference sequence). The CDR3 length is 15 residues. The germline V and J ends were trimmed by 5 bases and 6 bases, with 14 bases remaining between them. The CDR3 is CASSPGQTINSPLHF. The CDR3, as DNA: TGTGCCAGTAGTCCCGGACAGACCATTAATTCACCCCTCCACTTT.

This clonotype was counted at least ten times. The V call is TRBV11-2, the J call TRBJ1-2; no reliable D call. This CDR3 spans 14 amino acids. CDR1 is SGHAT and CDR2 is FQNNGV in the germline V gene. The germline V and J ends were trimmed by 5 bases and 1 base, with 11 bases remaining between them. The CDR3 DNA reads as TGTGCCAGCAGCGGACTCCAACGTAACTATGGCTACACCTTC. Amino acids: CASSGLQRNYGYTF.

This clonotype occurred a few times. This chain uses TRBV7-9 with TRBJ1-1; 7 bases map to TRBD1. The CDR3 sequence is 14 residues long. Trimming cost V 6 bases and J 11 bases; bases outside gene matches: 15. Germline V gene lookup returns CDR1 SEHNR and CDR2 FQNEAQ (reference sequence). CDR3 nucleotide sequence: TGTGCCAGCAGGGGGACAGCACGGACCTTCGGGGCTTTCTTT. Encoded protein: CASRGTARTFGAFF. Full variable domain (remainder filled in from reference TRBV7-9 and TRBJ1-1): DTGVSQNPRHKITKRGQNVTFRCDPISEHNRLYWYRQTLGQGPEFLTYFQNEAQLEKSRLLSDRFSAERPKGSFSTLEIQRTEQGDSAMYLCASRGTARTFGAFFGQGTRLTVV.

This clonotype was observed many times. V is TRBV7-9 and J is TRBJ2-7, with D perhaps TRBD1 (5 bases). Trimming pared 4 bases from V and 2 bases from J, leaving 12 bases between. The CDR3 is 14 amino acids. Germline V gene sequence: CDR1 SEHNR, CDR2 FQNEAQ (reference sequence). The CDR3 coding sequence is TGTGCCAGCAGCTCCCCCACAGGAGCCTACGAGCAGTACTTC. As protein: CASSSPTGAYEQYF.

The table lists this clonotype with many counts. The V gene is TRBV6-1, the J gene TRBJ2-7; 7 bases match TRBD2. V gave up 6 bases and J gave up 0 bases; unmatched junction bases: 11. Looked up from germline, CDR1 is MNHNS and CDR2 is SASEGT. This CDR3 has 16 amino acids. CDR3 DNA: TGTGCCAGCAGCGACCGATTTGAGCGGGGCTCCTACGAGCAGTACTTC. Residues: CASSDRFERGSYEQYF.

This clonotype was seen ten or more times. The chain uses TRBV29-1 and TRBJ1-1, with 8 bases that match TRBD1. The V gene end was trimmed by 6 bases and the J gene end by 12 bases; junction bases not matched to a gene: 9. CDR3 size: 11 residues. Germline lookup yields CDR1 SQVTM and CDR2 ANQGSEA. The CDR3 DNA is TGCAGCGTGGAACAGGGGGTCGGGTCTTTCTTT. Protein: CSVEQGVGSFF.

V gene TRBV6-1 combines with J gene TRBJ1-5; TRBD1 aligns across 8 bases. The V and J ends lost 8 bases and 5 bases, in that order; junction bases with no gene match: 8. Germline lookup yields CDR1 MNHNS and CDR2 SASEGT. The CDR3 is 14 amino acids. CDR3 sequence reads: CASAVRGRDQPQHF. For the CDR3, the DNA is TGTGCCAGCGCCGTCAGGGGGCGGGATCAGCCCCAGCATTTT.

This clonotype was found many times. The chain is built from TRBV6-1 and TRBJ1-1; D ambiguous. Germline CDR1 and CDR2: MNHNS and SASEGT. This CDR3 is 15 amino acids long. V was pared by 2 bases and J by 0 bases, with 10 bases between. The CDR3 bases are TGTGCCAGCAGTGAACGACACCTAATGAACACTGAAGCTTTCTTT. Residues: CASSERHLMNTEAFF.

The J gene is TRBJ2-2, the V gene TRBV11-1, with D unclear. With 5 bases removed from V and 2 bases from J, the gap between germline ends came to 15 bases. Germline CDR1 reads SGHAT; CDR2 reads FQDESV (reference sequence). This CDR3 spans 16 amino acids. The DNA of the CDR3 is TGTGCCAGCAGCCCGACAAGGGTGCCCAACACCGGGGAGCTGTTTTTT. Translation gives CASSPTRVPNTGELFF.

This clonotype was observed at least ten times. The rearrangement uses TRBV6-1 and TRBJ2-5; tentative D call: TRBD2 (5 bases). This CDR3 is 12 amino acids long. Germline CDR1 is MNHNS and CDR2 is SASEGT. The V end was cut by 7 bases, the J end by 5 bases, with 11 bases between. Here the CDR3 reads CASTSGGETQYF. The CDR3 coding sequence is TGTGCCAGCACCTCTGGCGGGGAGACCCAGTACTTC.

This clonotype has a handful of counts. The CDR3 spells CASSHFGGDLTLETQYF. In DNA form, the CDR3 reads TGTGCCAGCAGCCACTTCGGCGGGGACCTGACTTTGGAGACCCAGTACTTC. This sequence joins TRBV11-2 and TRBJ2-5, with a tentative D call TRBD2 (6 bases). Between the trimmed V and J ends, which lost 5 bases and 5 bases, there was a span of 24 bases. Per germline, CDR1 SGHAT and CDR2 FQNNGV. There are 17 residues in the CDR3. Based on the CDR3 plus reference TRBV11-2 and TRBJ2-5, the full variable domain is EAGVAQSPRYKIIEKRQSVAFWCNPISGHATLYWYQQILGQGPKLLIQFQNNGVVDDSQLPKDRFSAERLKGVDSTLKIQPAKLEDSAVYLCASSHFGGDLTLETQYFGPGTRLLVL.

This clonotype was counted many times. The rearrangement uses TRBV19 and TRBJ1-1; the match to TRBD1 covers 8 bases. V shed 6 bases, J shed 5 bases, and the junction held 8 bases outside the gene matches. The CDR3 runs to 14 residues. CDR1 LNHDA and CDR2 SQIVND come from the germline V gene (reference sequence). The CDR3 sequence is CASRRGQGRTEAFF. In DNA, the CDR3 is TGTGCCAGTAGACGAGGACAGGGACGGACTGAAGCTTTCTTT.

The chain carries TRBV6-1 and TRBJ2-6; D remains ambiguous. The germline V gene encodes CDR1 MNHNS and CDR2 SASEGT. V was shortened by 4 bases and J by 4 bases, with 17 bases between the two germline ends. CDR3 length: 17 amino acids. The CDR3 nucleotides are TGTGCCAGCAGTGCCCCACCTACAGACCGAGGGGCCAACGTCCTGACTTTC. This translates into CASSAPPTDRGANVLTF.

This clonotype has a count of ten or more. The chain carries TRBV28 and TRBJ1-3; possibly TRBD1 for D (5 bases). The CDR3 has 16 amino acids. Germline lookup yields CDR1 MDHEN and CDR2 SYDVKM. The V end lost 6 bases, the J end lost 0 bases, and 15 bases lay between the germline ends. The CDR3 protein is CASRNRDFYSGNTIYF. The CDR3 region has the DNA TGTGCCAGCAGAAACCGGGACTTCTACTCTGGAAACACCATATATTTT.

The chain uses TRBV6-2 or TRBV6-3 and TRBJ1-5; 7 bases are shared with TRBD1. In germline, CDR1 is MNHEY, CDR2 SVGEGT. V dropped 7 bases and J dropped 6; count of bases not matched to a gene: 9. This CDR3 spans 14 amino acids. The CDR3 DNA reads TGTGCCAGCAAAGTACAGGAGGGGGCTCAGCCCCAGCATTTT. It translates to CASKVQEGAQPQHF.

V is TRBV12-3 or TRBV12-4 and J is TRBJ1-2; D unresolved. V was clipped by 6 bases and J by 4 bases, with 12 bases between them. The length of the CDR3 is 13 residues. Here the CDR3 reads CASRPTVPYGYTF. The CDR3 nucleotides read TGTGCCAGCAGGCCCACCGTCCCCTATGGCTACACCTTC.

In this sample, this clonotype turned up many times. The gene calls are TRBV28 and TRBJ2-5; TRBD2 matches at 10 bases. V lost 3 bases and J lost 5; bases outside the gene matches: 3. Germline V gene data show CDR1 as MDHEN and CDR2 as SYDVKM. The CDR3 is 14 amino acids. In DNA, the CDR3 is TGTGCCAGCAGTTTGCCTAGCGGGAGTGAGACCCAGTACTTC. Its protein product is CASSLPSGSETQYF.

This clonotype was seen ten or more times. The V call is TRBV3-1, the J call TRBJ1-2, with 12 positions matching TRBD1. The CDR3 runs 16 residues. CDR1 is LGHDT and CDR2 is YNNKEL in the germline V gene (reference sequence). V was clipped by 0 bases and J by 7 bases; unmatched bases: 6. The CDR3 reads CASSQEGGQGAIGYTF. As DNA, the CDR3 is TGTGCCAGCAGCCAAGAAGGGGGACAGGGGGCGATTGGCTACACCTTC.

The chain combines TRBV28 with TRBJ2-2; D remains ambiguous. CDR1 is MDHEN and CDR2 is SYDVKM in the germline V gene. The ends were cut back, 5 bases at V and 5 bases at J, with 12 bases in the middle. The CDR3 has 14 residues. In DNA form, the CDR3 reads TGTGCCAGCAGTCCACGACTTACAACCGGGGAGCTGTTTTTT. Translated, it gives CASSPRLTTGELFF.

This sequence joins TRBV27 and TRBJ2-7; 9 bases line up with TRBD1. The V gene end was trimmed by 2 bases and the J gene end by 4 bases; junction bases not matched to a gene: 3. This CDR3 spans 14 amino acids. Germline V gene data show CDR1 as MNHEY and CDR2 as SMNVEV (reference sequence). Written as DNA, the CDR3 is TGTGCCAGCAGTTTACTTGGGACAGGGTACGAGCAGTACTTC. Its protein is CASSLLGTGYEQYF.

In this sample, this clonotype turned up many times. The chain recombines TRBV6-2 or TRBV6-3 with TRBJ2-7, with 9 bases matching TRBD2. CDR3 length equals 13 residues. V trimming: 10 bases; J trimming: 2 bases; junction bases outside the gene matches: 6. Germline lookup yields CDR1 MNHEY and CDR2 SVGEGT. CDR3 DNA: TGTGCCACGGGGACTAGCCCCCCCTACGAGCAGTACTTC. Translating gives CATGTSPPYEQYF.

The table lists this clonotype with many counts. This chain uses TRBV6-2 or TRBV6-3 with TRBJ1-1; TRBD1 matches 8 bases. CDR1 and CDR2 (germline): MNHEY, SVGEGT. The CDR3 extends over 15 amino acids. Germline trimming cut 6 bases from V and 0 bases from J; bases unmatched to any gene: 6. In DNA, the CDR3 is TGTGCCAGCAGCCGCGGGGGACAGGTGAACACTGAAGCTTTCTTT. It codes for CASSRGGQVNTEAFF.

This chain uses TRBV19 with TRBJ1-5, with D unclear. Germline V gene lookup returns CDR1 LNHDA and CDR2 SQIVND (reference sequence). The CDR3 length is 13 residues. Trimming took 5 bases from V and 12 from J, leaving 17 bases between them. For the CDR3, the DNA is TGTGCCAGTAGTCCGCTTGGGGATGGGGTCCAGCATTTT. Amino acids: CASSPLGDGVQHF.

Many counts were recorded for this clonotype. The CDR3 here is CAWSISQGTEQYF. DNA for the CDR3: TGTGCCTGGAGTATTTCACAGGGGACCGAGCAGTACTTC. The V call is TRBV30, the J call TRBJ2-7; 7 nucleotides agree with TRBD1. The V gene's germline CDR1 is GTSNPN and CDR2 SVGIG (reference sequence). J gave up 6 bases and V 2 bases, and 7 bases lay outside the gene matches. The CDR3 has 13 amino acids.